The 31 T cell receptor beta chains listed next were all sequenced from one sample in a study of shared clonotypes between healthy human individuals. Sequencing used immunoSEQ multiplex PCR; TCRdb keeps in-frame clones, though not all of them. The data show 2 million to 2.5 million clones, roughly 92% seen once. The sequenced sample consisted of naive CD4+ T cells from PBMCs. This sample's subset: CD45RA+ positively selected. These receptors all stem from a man aged 18-30 years in good health. Some clones in this sample may be carry-over from other donors' samples.

The V gene is TRBV14, the J gene TRBJ2-4; 9 bases align to TRBD2. The germline CDR1 and CDR2 sequences are SGHDN and FVKESK. This CDR3 region has 17 residues. With 0 bases clipped from V and 4 bases from J, the junction kept 7 bases outside the gene matches. The CDR3: CASSQDPDSGRKNIQYF. The DNA of the CDR3 is TGTGCCAGCAGCCAAGATCCGGATAGCGGGAGAAAAAACATTCAGTACTTC.

The chain uses TRBV29-1 and TRBJ1-2; no reliable D call. This CDR3 is built from 13 residues. Germline CDR1 and CDR2: SQVTM and ANQGSEA. Between the trimmed V and J ends, which lost 4 bases and 2 bases, there was a span of 11 bases. The CDR3 spells CSVVAARNYGYTF. CDR3 nucleotide sequence: TGCAGCGTTGTAGCGGCCAGAAACTATGGCTACACCTTC.

In the case of this clone: The same CDR3 also results from other DNA sequences found in this sample. The genes are TRBV21-1 and TRBJ2-7; TRBD2, the table's D call, was not compared with the DNA. TRBV21-1 is flagged as a pseudogene. This CDR3 has 13 amino acids. This chain's CDR3 is CASSKGGVYEQYF. The CDR3 DNA reads TGTGCCAGCAGCAAGGGAGGGGTCTACGAGCAGTACTTC.

The chain is built from TRBV6-1 and TRBJ1-5, with D possibly TRBD1 on 6 matching bases. The CDR3 runs 14 residues. CDR1 and CDR2 (germline): MNHNS, SASEGT. Deletions cut 9 bases from V and 2 bases from J, with 14 bases between. Here the CDR3 DNA reads TGTGCCAGTACACAGGGTCGGGGCAATCAGCCCCAGCATTTT. Encoded protein: CASTQGRGNQPQHF.

V gene TRBV4-2 combines with J gene TRBJ2-1, with unresolved D. Germline loops: CDR1 LGHNA, CDR2 YNFKEQ. This CDR3 contains 15 residues. V dropped 1 base and J dropped 5 bases, with 12 bases sitting between them. The CDR3 loop is CASSQVRSNNNEQFF. The CDR3 DNA sequence: TGTGCCAGCAGCCAAGTTAGGAGCAATAACAATGAGCAGTTCTTC.

The chain carries TRBV7-2 and TRBJ2-1, with 13 positions matching TRBD2. V trimming: 3 bases; J trimming: 7 bases; junction bases outside the gene matches: 9. CDR3 length: 17 residues. Germline CDR1 is SGHTA and CDR2 is FQGNSA. Here the CDR3 DNA reads TGTGCCAGCAGCTTTGGGACTAGCGGGGCCTGGGGGAATGAGCAGTTCTTC. Residues: CASSFGTSGAWGNEQFF.

This chain links TRBV6-1 with TRBJ2-1; TRBD1 is a possible D gene (5 bases). This CDR3 has 14 amino acids. Trimming left V 6 bases short and J 8 bases short, with 17 bases between. Germline values: CDR1 MNHNS, CDR2 SASEGT. Written as DNA, the CDR3 is TGTGCCAGCAGGATGGGGCTACACCTCGATGAGCAGTTCTTC. Encoded protein: CASRMGLHLDEQFF.

V and J are TRBV27 and TRBJ2-1; D uncertain. This CDR3 region has 11 residues. Looked up from germline, CDR1 is MNHEY and CDR2 is SMNVEV (reference sequence). Trimming took 7 bases from V and 9 from J, leaving 10 bases between them. For the CDR3, the DNA is TGTGCCAGCAAGGATCGGAGTGAGCAGTTCTTC. Amino acid sequence: CASKDRSEQFF.

The rearrangement uses TRBV5-3 and TRBJ1-1, with TRBD1 matching over 9 bases. TRBV5-3 is designated an ORF whose function remains uncertain. Unmatched junction bases numbered 18, after V lost 6 bases and J lost 3 bases. The CDR3 is 18 residues long. In nucleotides, the CDR3 is TGTGCCAGAAACGCCCCGTGGGGACAGGGTAGGTTGTACACTGAAGCTTTCTTT. Translating gives CARNAPWGQGRLYTEAFF.

This chain joins TRBV5-1 and TRBJ1-2; D gene unclear. From germline, CDR1 is SGHRS and CDR2 YFSETQ. V lost 0 bases to trimming and J lost 7 bases, with 16 bases between them. The CDR3 spans 15 residues. This CDR3 reads CASSLDLSEPGGYTF. DNA of the CDR3: TGCGCCAGCAGCTTGGACCTGTCAGAGCCGGGTGGCTACACCTTC.

The gene calls are TRBV5-1 and TRBJ2-7; possible D gene TRBD2, 5 bases. Between the trimmed V and J ends, which lost 3 bases and 5 bases, there was a span of 18 bases. Germline CDR1 SGHRS, CDR2 YFSETQ. The CDR3 has 15 amino acids. The CDR3 sequence is CASSSAPAPRDEQYF. The DNA of the CDR3 is TGCGCCAGCAGCTCTGCCCCAGCCCCGCGGGACGAGCAGTACTTC.

The chain links TRBV11-1 to TRBJ2-5; D call uncertain. This CDR3 has 15 residues. V was cut by 3 bases and J by 2 bases, with 13 bases left in between. Looked up from germline, CDR1 is SGHAT and CDR2 is FQDESV (reference sequence). The CDR3 DNA is TGTGCCAGCAGCTTTGCGGCAGTGACTCAAGAGACCCAGTACTTC. This sequence encodes CASSFAAVTQETQYF.

This clone was recorded only once. This chain connects TRBV6-6 to TRBJ1-1; D possibly corresponds to TRBD1 (5 bases). V was trimmed by 9 bases and J by 0 bases, leaving 11 bases between them. Looked up from germline, CDR1 is MNHNY and CDR2 is SVGAGI (reference sequence). The CDR3 is 13 residues long. In DNA, the CDR3 is TGTGCCAGTGCAGGGCTCATGAACACTGAAGCTTTCTTT. Translating it yields CASAGLMNTEAFF.

The V gene is TRBV28, the J gene TRBJ2-3; 9 bases are a match to TRBD2. Germline V gene lookup returns CDR1 MDHEN and CDR2 SYDVKM. The CDR3 consists of 18 residues. Unmatched junction bases numbered 15, after V lost 4 bases and J lost 4 bases. The CDR3 coding sequence is TGTGCCAGCAGTTCCCCGCTTCGCGGGAGGGCCCACCCAGATACGCAGTATTTT. Translating gives CASSSPLRGRAHPDTQYF.

The DNA for the CDR3 is TGCAGCTTCGGCCGGGACACTGAAGCTTTCTTT. It encodes CSFGRDTEAFF. V gene TRBV29-1 combines with J gene TRBJ1-1; D remains ambiguous. The germline V gene encodes CDR1 SQVTM and CDR2 ANQGSEA. V lost 8 bases and J lost 3, with 10 bases in between. This CDR3 comprises 11 residues.

The chain uses TRBV5-1 and TRBJ1-3, with TRBD1 matching 10 bases. This CDR3 is 16 amino acids long. With V trimmed by 4 bases and J by 4 bases, 8 bases remained unmatched. The V gene's germline CDR1 is SGHRS and CDR2 YFSETQ. The CDR3 DNA follows: TGCGCCAGCAGCACGGAGGGACAGGGGTGGGGAAACACCATATATTTT. Protein: CASSTEGQGWGNTIYF.

The chain employs TRBV4-1 and TRBJ2-7; D could derive from TRBD1 or TRBD2 (5 bases each). From germline, CDR1 is MGHRA and CDR2 YSYEKL. The CDR3 is made up of 15 amino acids. V dropped 1 base and J dropped 6 bases, with 16 bases sitting between them. This chain's CDR3 is CASSQVGLAGTEQYF. The CDR3 DNA reads TGCGCCAGCAGCCAAGTGGGGCTCGCAGGGACCGAGCAGTACTTC.

The chain is built from TRBV16 and TRBJ1-2, with 7 bases identical to TRBD1. The germline gives CDR1 KGHSY, CDR2 FQNENV. The CDR3 is made up of 14 amino acids. V dropped 0 bases and J dropped 4; count of bases not matched to a gene: 2. Here the CDR3 reads CASSQSTGAYGYTF. The CDR3 nucleotides read TGTGCCAGCAGCCAATCAACAGGGGCCTATGGCTACACCTTC.

V and J are TRBV19 and TRBJ2-1; 9 positions agree with TRBD2. The germline V gene has CDR1 LNHDA and CDR2 SQIVND (reference sequence). Trimming cost V 2 bases and J 9 bases; bases outside gene matches: 8. The CDR3 contains 15 residues. This chain's CDR3 is CASSINRAGGSEQFF. In DNA, the CDR3 is TGTGCCAGTAGTATAAATCGAGCGGGAGGCAGTGAGCAGTTCTTC.

The CDR3 sequence is CASSPPAGLAGGSSYNEQFF. Here the CDR3 DNA reads TGTGCCAGCAGTCCACCCGCGGGACTAGCGGGGGGGAGCTCCTACAATGAGCAGTTCTTC. The chain joins TRBV28 to TRBJ2-1; the match to TRBD2 covers 16 bases. V shed 5 bases and J 0 bases; nucleotides not matched to a gene: 10. The germline gives CDR1 MDHEN, CDR2 SYDVKM. The CDR3 runs to 20 residues.

The gene calls are TRBV7-9 and TRBJ2-7; TRBD2 matches at 10 bases. The germline V gene has CDR1 SEHNR and CDR2 FQNEAQ (reference sequence). This CDR3 comprises 15 residues. V was clipped by 5 bases and J by 0 bases; unmatched bases: 4. Here the CDR3 reads CASSDSSGSSYEQYF. In nucleotides, the CDR3 is TGTGCCAGCAGCGACTCTAGCGGGAGCTCCTACGAGCAGTACTTC.

The gene calls are TRBV18 and TRBJ2-7, with D tentatively TRBD1 or TRBD2 (6 bases each). V gave up 3 bases and J gave up 3 bases, with 12 bases separating them. CDR3 size: 14 residues. Germline-derived CDR1 and CDR2 are KGHSH and LQKENI. CDR3 sequence: CASSPKQGGYEQYF. In DNA, the CDR3 is TGTGCCAGCTCACCGAAACAGGGAGGCTACGAGCAGTACTTC. The whole variable domain, remainder taken from reference TRBV18 and TRBJ2-7, is NAGVMQNPRHLVRRRGQEARLRCSPMKGHSHVYWYRQLPEEGLKFMVYLQKENIIDESGMPKERFSAEFPKEGPSILRIQQVVRGDSAAYFCASSPKQGGYEQYFGPGTRLTVT.

In the case of this clone: Other DNA sequences in the same sample also yield this CDR3. The rearrangement joins TRBV5-1 to TRBJ1-1, with 10 bases matching TRBD1. This CDR3 region has 14 residues. CDR1 is SGHRS, CDR2 YFSETQ, per germline. J lost 4 bases, V lost 3 bases, and 3 bases had no gene match. The CDR3 sequence: CASSWDRGGTEAFF. The CDR3 DNA is TGCGCCAGCAGCTGGGACAGGGGTGGCACTGAAGCTTTCTTT.

The V and J genes are TRBV18 and TRBJ1-2; D perhaps matches TRBD1 (6 bases). Trimming took 2 bases from V and 6 from J, leaving 10 bases between them. The CDR3 has 13 amino acids. Germline V CDR1 and CDR2: KGHSH, LQKENI. In DNA, the CDR3 is TGTGCCAGCTCACCATGGGCAGGGGATGGCTACACCTTC. Its translation: CASSPWAGDGYTF.

The chain combines TRBV7-9 with TRBJ2-3; D is perhaps TRBD1 (5 bases). Germline CDR1 reads SEHNR; CDR2 reads FQNEAQ (reference sequence). V lost 2 bases to trimming and J lost 4 bases, with 10 bases between them. This CDR3 is built from 14 residues. The CDR3 loop is CASSLFGAADTQYF. CDR3 DNA sequence: TGTGCCAGCAGCTTATTTGGGGCCGCAGATACGCAGTATTTT.

Turning to this clone: The same CDR3 arises from other DNA sequences in this sample as well. This chain links TRBV6-1 with TRBJ2-7; 13 bases align to TRBD2. The CDR3 loop spans 13 amino acids. CDR1 is MNHNS, CDR2 SASEGT, per germline. The J segment lost 4 bases and the V segment lost 9 bases, leaving 3 bases of the junction unmatched. The CDR3 loop reads CASRTSGSYEQYF. The CDR3 DNA reads TGTGCCAGTAGGACTAGCGGGAGTTACGAGCAGTACTTC.

Note on this clone: Distinct nucleotide sequences in the sample also encode this CDR3. CDR3 bases: TGTGCCAGCAGCCCAGGACCAAGCCAAGAGACCCAGTACTTC. Translation: CASSPGPSQETQYF. The chain has TRBV7-2 and TRBJ2-5; D gene ambiguous. CDR1 and CDR2 (germline): SGHTA, FQGNSA. The CDR3 consists of 14 residues. The germline V and J ends were trimmed by 5 bases and 1 base, with 11 bases remaining between them.

For this clone: The same CDR3 also results from other DNA sequences found in this sample. The chain employs TRBV28 and TRBJ2-1; 8 positions match TRBD2. CDR1 and CDR2 from the germline V gene are MDHEN and SYDVKM. V lost 4 bases and J lost 0; bases outside the gene matches: 5. This CDR3 has 16 residues. The CDR3: CASSSLSGSSYNEQFF. DNA of the CDR3: TGTGCCAGCAGTTCCCTGAGCGGGAGCTCCTACAATGAGCAGTTCTTC.

This rearrangement joins TRBV29-1 to TRBJ1-2, with D hard to call. CDR1 is SQVTM and CDR2 is ANQGSEA in the germline V gene. Trimming removed 8 bases from V and 4 bases from J, with 17 bases in between. The CDR3 covers 13 residues. CDR3 in amino acids: CSTSRAMGYGYTF. In DNA form, the CDR3 reads TGCAGCACCTCCCGGGCGATGGGCTATGGCTACACCTTC.

This clone occurred once. This specimen includes other DNA sequences encoding the same CDR3. The chain uses TRBV7-3 and TRBJ2-2, with TRBD2 identical over 13 bases. The CDR3 loop spans 15 amino acids. CDR1 and CDR2 (germline): SGHTA, FQGTGA. The V gene end was trimmed by 2 bases and the J gene end by 6 bases; junction bases not matched to a gene: 0. DNA for the CDR3: TGTGCCAGCAGCTTAGGACTAGCGGGAGCCGGGGAGCTGTTTTTT. This codes for CASSLGLAGAGELFF.

The chain joins TRBV6-5 to TRBJ2-7; D remains unclear. The V gene lost 7 bases and the J gene lost 4 bases, with 17 bases spanning the gap. The CDR3 runs to 14 residues. Germline V lookup: CDR1 MNHEY, CDR2 SVGAGI. In DNA form, the CDR3 reads TGTGCCAGCACCGGCAGGTTGTCTGGTTACGAGCAGTACTTC. It yields the protein CASTGRLSGYEQYF.